The TCR beta chain described here comes from a study of blood T cell repertoires in COVID-19. CDR1 is ENHRY and CDR2 is SYGVKD in the germline V gene. The CDR3 runs 17 residues. V was trimmed by 6 bases and J by 3 bases, leaving 21 bases between them. In the original analysis: From reference gene primer amplification, estimates of nucleated cell counts were derived. TCRdb's table, derived via immunoSEQ multiplex PCR, lists solely in-frame clones and lacks some. D and trimming were read from the DNA, whereas the V and J calls and clone size are those reported in that table. The sample shows 80,000 or so clones, roughly 91% of them seen only once.

This chain links TRBV10-3 with TRBJ2-1; possibly TRBD1 for D (6 bases). The TCR comes from a woman between 50 and 59 years old in a cohort sampled during active COVID-19. Sequencing was done on a sample of peripheral blood. For the CDR3, the DNA is TGTGCCATCAGCTACTCAGGGGTAGGCGGTCTCTACAATGAGCAGTTCTTC. Protein product: CAISYSGVGGLYNEQFF.